The rows below give T cell receptor beta chains drawn from one sample of a study of cytomegalovirus exposure and HLA in healthy donors. Assay: immunoSEQ multiplex PCR; the TCRdb copy retains only in-frame clones and omits some. Among approximately 160,000 clones listed, about 77% were seen once. The specimen sequenced was PBMCs. All receptors come from a male donor in good health and CMV-seropositive. CDR3s include the opening cysteine and the closing phenylalanine or tryptophan. Each record gives: clone size, V gene, J gene, D gene, CDR3 protein, CDR3 DNA. A D gene is named only where the DNA matches it firmly. Only part of the rows carry a size: once, few, many, or a class if the clone is expanded.

abundance: .
v_gene: TRBV6-1
j_gene: TRBJ1-2
d_gene: TRBD1
CDR3aa: CASSPDRGYGYTF
CDR3nt: TGTGCCAGCAGTCCGGACAGGGGCTATGGCTACACCTTC

abundance: once
v_gene: TRBV4-2
j_gene: TRBJ1-4
d_gene: .
CDR3aa: CASSQAPGGTNEKLFF
CDR3nt: TGTGCCAGCAGCCAGGCCCCGGGGGGAACTAATGAAAAACTGTTTTTT

abundance: few
v_gene: TRBV2
j_gene: TRBJ2-7
d_gene: TRBD1
CDR3aa: CASSRDRGTYEQYF
CDR3nt: TGTGCCAGCAGCCGGGACAGGGGAACCTACGAGCAGTACTTC

abundance: .
v_gene: TRBV30
j_gene: TRBJ1-1
d_gene: .
CDR3aa: CAWRGHDCEAFF
CDR3nt: TGTGCCTGGAGAGGACATGATTGTGAAGCTTTCTTT

abundance: .
v_gene: TRBV6-5
j_gene: TRBJ1-1
d_gene: TRBD1
CDR3aa: CASSPSDRAYAFF
CDR3nt: TGTGCCAGCAGCCCATCCGACAGGGCCTACGCTTTCTTT

abundance: .
v_gene: TRBV4-2
j_gene: TRBJ2-1
d_gene: TRBD1
CDR3aa: CASSQAGTGHRNEQFF
CDR3nt: TGTGCCAGCAGCCAAGCCGGGACAGGCCATAGGAATGAGCAGTTCTTC

abundance: .
v_gene: TRBV6-1
j_gene: TRBJ2-4
d_gene: .
CDR3aa: CASSNGLAKNIQYF
CDR3nt: TGTGCCAGCAGTAACGGACTAGCCAAAAACATTCAGTACTTC

abundance: .
v_gene: TRBV27
j_gene: TRBJ1-2
d_gene: .
CDR3aa: CASRAGNNYGYTF
CDR3nt: TGTGCCAGCAGGGCCGGGAACAACTATGGCTACACCTTC

abundance: .
v_gene: TRBV2
j_gene: TRBJ2-7
d_gene: .
CDR3aa: CASSEQGQQYEQYF
CDR3nt: TGTGCCAGCAGTGAACAGGGGCAGCAGTACGAGCAGTACTTC

abundance: .
v_gene: TRBV11-3
j_gene: TRBJ2-1
d_gene: .
CDR3aa: CASSLGENNEQFF
CDR3nt: TGTGCCAGCAGCCTTGGGGAGAACAATGAGCAGTTCTTC

abundance: .
v_gene: TRBV19
j_gene: TRBJ1-5
d_gene: .
CDR3aa: CASRYTGNNQPQHF
CDR3nt: TGTGCCAGTAGATATACAGGGAACAATCAGCCCCAGCATTTT

abundance: once
v_gene: TRBV18
j_gene: TRBJ1-1
d_gene: .
CDR3aa: CASSPRTAEAFF
CDR3nt: TGTGCCAGCTCACCACGGACAGCCGAAGCTTTCTTT

abundance: .
v_gene: TRBV30
j_gene: TRBJ2-3
d_gene: .
CDR3aa: CAWSVLLRDTQYF
CDR3nt: TGTGCCTGGAGTGTACTCCTACGAGATACGCAGTATTTT

abundance: .
v_gene: TRBV5-1
j_gene: TRBJ2-7
d_gene: .
CDR3aa: CASSLGTAGVYEQYF
CDR3nt: TGCGCCAGCAGCTTGGGTACAGCAGGTGTCTACGAGCAGTACTTC

abundance: once
v_gene: TRBV14
j_gene: TRBJ1-1
d_gene: TRBD1
CDR3aa: CASSQVTGGNGNTEAFF
CDR3nt: TGTGCCAGCAGCCAGGTAACAGGGGGCAACGGGAACACTGAAGCTTTCTTT

abundance: few
v_gene: TRBV27
j_gene: TRBJ1-1
d_gene: TRBD1
CDR3aa: CASSGSGGWAEAFF
CDR3nt: TGTGCCAGCAGTGGCTCAGGGGGCTGGGCTGAAGCTTTCTTT

abundance: .
v_gene: TRBV19
j_gene: TRBJ2-1
d_gene: .
CDR3aa: CASRRRHLLNEQFF
CDR3nt: TGTGCCAGTAGACGGCGGCACCTTTTGAATGAGCAGTTCTTC

abundance: .
v_gene: TRBV4-3
j_gene: TRBJ2-1
d_gene: TRBD2
CDR3aa: CASSQDEWLAGGEEQFF
CDR3nt: TGCGCCAGCAGCCAAGATGAGTGGCTAGCGGGGGGAGAAGAGCAGTTCTTC

abundance: .
v_gene: TRBV6-5
j_gene: TRBJ1-4
d_gene: .
CDR3aa: CASRQGFGEKLFF
CDR3nt: TGTGCCAGCAGACAGGGATTTGGGGAAAAACTGTTTTTT